A selection of T cell receptor beta chains follows, all from one sample in a study of cytomegalovirus exposure and HLA in healthy donors. The data were produced by immunoSEQ multiplex PCR, yet TCRdb's version contains in-frame clones alone and is incomplete. This table holds about 160,000 clones, around 74% found once. The material sequenced was PBMCs. These receptors were taken from a woman in her twenties or thirties in good health and CMV-seronegative. The CDR3 runs from the conserved cysteine through the conserved F or W. A D gene is named only where the DNA matches it firmly. Clone size is not always given. Where it is, it says once, few, many or a class for expanded clones.

d_call: NA; clone_size: NA; j_call: TRBJ2-5; v_call: TRBV12-5; cdr3_nt: TGTGCTAATAGGCTAGGGGGGGGCCAAGAGACCCAGTACTTC; cdr3_aa: CANRLGGGQETQYF
d_call: NA; clone_size: once; j_call: TRBJ2-7; v_call: TRBV7-2; cdr3_nt: TGTGCCAGCAGCTCCTTGGGGCGGGGGCTCGTTAGCTCCTACGAGCAGTACTTC; cdr3_aa: CASSSLGRGLVSSYEQYF
d_call: NA; clone_size: NA; j_call: TRBJ2-7; v_call: TRBV7-9; cdr3_nt: TGTGCCAGCAGCCCTGGGAGTTCGGAAGGATCCGAGCAGTACTTC; cdr3_aa: CASSPGSSEGSEQYF
d_call: NA; clone_size: NA; j_call: TRBJ1-4; v_call: TRBV2; cdr3_nt: TGTGCCAGCACGCCGCCGGGGGCAACTAATGAAAAACTGTTTTTT; cdr3_aa: CASTPPGATNEKLFF
d_call: TRBD1; clone_size: NA; j_call: TRBJ2-7; v_call: TRBV5-8; cdr3_nt: TGTGCCACAGGACAGGTACCCTACGAGCAGTACTTC; cdr3_aa: CATGQVPYEQYF
d_call: TRBD1; clone_size: NA; j_call: TRBJ1-3; v_call: TRBV10-3; cdr3_nt: TGTGCCATCAGTGAGTCTACAGGGGCAGTCGACACCATATATTTT; cdr3_aa: CAISESTGAVDTIYF
d_call: NA; clone_size: NA; j_call: TRBJ1-2; v_call: TRBV10-3; cdr3_nt: TGTGCCATCAACCTGGGAGGCGCTGGCTACACCTTC; cdr3_aa: CAINLGGAGYTF
d_call: NA; clone_size: NA; j_call: TRBJ2-7; v_call: TRBV6-5; cdr3_nt: TGTGCCAGCAGTTACTCGCGGCCGTCCTACGAGCAGTACTTC; cdr3_aa: CASSYSRPSYEQYF
d_call: TRBD2; clone_size: NA; j_call: TRBJ2-7; v_call: TRBV2; cdr3_nt: TGTGCCAGCAGTGATTCAGCGGGGGGTTACGAGCAGTACTTC; cdr3_aa: CASSDSAGGYEQYF
d_call: TRBD1; clone_size: few; j_call: TRBJ2-5; v_call: TRBV2; cdr3_nt: TGTGCCAGCAGACAAACGCTGACAGGGCCCGGGACCCAGTACTTC; cdr3_aa: CASRQTLTGPGTQYF
d_call: TRBD1; clone_size: medium-sized; j_call: TRBJ1-5; v_call: TRBV10-2; cdr3_nt: TGCGCCAGCAGTGAGGAGTCAGGGGGTCAGCCCCAGCATTTT; cdr3_aa: CASSEESGGQPQHF
d_call: TRBD1; clone_size: NA; j_call: TRBJ2-4; v_call: TRBV7-6; cdr3_nt: TGTGCCAGCAGCTGGTCCCGGGACAGGGAACCCATTCAGTACTTC; cdr3_aa: CASSWSRDREPIQYF
d_call: NA; clone_size: NA; j_call: TRBJ1-2; v_call: TRBV6-5; cdr3_nt: TGTGCCAGCAGTTACTCAAGGTGGCAGGAGGCTGGCTACACCTTC; cdr3_aa: CASSYSRWQEAGYTF
d_call: TRBD1; clone_size: NA; j_call: TRBJ1-2; v_call: TRBV2; cdr3_nt: TGTGCCAGCAGTTTCGACAGGGGATTGGGTAACTATGGCTACACCTTC; cdr3_aa: CASSFDRGLGNYGYTF
d_call: TRBD1; clone_size: NA; j_call: TRBJ1-2; v_call: TRBV2; cdr3_nt: TGTGCCAGCAGTTCCCCCAGGGGGCTTTACTATGGCTACACCTTC; cdr3_aa: CASSSPRGLYYGYTF
d_call: TRBD2; clone_size: few; j_call: TRBJ2-7; v_call: TRBV5-1; cdr3_nt: TGCGCCAGCAGCCAGCGCGGGGGAGTCCCTTACGAGCAGTACTTC; cdr3_aa: CASSQRGGVPYEQYF